This T cell receptor (beta chain) was observed in a study of control samples from healthy donors and cancer patients. The CDR3 has 16 residues. Trimming pared 3 bases from V and 5 bases from J, leaving 14 bases between. Germline V gene data show CDR1 as LGHNT and CDR2 as FRNRAP. Clones were read by immunoSEQ multiplex PCR, and TCRdb kept only the in-frame ones, dropping some. This sample has around 130,000 clones; 75% to 95% occur once, and the top ten carry approximately 8.6%. Sequencing input: blood. This TCR derives from a young man in good health. The J gene is TRBJ1-6, the V gene TRBV12-5; D is perhaps TRBD1 (5 bases). CDR3 amino acids: CASGFKAGLNNSPLHF. The CDR3 region has the DNA TGTGCTAGTGGTTTTAAGGCAGGGTTAAATAATTCACCCCTCCACTTT. Supplemented by reference TRBV12-5 and TRBJ1-6, the full variable domain reads DARVTQTPRHKVTEMGQEVTMRCQPILGHNTVFWYRQTMMQGLELLAYFRNRAPLDDSGMPKDRFSAEMPDATLATLKIQPSEPRDSAVYFCASGFKAGLNNSPLHFGNGTRLTVT.